The 28 T cell receptor beta chains below all came from one sample that was sequenced in a study of T cell responses to AZD1222 COVID-19 vaccine. Profiling relied on immunoSEQ multiplex PCR, and the TCRdb table lists in-frame clones only, not all of them. Of roughly 77,000 clones listed, more than 85% were seen once; the top ten hold roughly 5.6%. This material consisted of peripheral blood, taken on day 0 of AZD1222 vaccination. The receptors were sampled from an adult in good health.

The chain carries TRBV11-2 and TRBJ1-1; D uncertain. V lost 5 bases, J lost 6 bases, and 7 bases lay in between. The germline CDR1 and CDR2 sequences are SGHAT and FQNNGV. The CDR3 contains 11 residues. CDR3 region: CASSIGPEAFF. CDR3 DNA sequence: TGTGCCAGCAGCATCGGACCTGAAGCTTTCTTT.

The gene calls are TRBV24-1 and TRBJ2-7; 8 bases match TRBD1. J lost 1 base, V lost 5 bases, and 6 bases had no gene match. The germline V gene has CDR1 KGHDR and CDR2 SFDVKD. The CDR3 has 15 residues. The CDR3 region has the DNA TGTGCCACCAGTGGAGGACAGGGTTATTCCTACGAGCAGTACTTC. As protein: CATSGGQGYSYEQYF.

This chain links TRBV28 with TRBJ1-1, with unresolved D. The V and J ends lost 6 bases and 9 bases respectively, with 14 bases between them. The CDR3 loop spans 12 amino acids. The germline gives CDR1 MDHEN, CDR2 SYDVKM. CDR3 sequence reads: CASRSDLIKAFF. CDR3 nucleotides: TGTGCCAGCAGATCAGATCTCATTAAAGCTTTCTTT.

The rearrangement uses TRBV5-1 and TRBJ2-3, with D unclear. The germline V gene encodes CDR1 SGHRS and CDR2 YFSETQ. V lost 4 bases to trimming and J lost 5 bases, with 14 bases between them. The CDR3 totals 14 residues. The CDR3 reads CASSTSRAEDTQYF. The CDR3 DNA reads TGCGCCAGCAGCACATCAAGGGCCGAAGATACGCAGTATTTT.

This chain links TRBV3-1 (or the pseudogene TRBV3-2) with TRBJ2-7, with no clear D. V was pared by 1 base and J by 6 bases, with 7 bases between. This CDR3 has 12 amino acids. Looked up from germline, CDR1 is LGHDT and CDR2 is YNNKEL (reference sequence). CDR3 sequence (DNA): TGTGCCAGCAGCCAAGGGCGAGCCGAGCAGTACTTC. It translates to CASSQGRAEQYF.

The genes are TRBV7-2 and TRBJ2-5, with D maybe TRBD2 (5 bases). Germline V CDR1 and CDR2: SGHTA, FQGNSA. This CDR3 spans 15 amino acids. V lost 5 bases and J lost 4, with 17 bases in between. CDR3 sequence reads: CASSASRTSLETQYF. The CDR3 DNA sequence: TGTGCCAGCAGCGCATCCCGAACTAGTTTAGAGACCCAGTACTTC.

This chain uses TRBV19 with TRBJ2-5; the D call may be TRBD1 or TRBD2 (5 bases each). This CDR3 region has 16 residues. Germline CDR1 reads LNHDA; CDR2 reads SQIVND (reference sequence). With 5 bases removed from V and 4 bases from J, the gap between germline ends came to 20 bases. The CDR3 DNA follows: TGTGCCAGTAGTCCCGGGACCCAAACTCGAGGAGAGACCCAGTACTTC. As protein: CASSPGTQTRGETQYF. Drawing the rest from reference TRBV19 and TRBJ2-5, the complete variable domain is DGGITQSPKYLFRKEGQNVTLSCEQNLNHDAMYWYRQDPGQGLRLIYYSQIVNDFQKGDIAEGYSVSREKKESFPLTVTSAQKNPTAFYLCASSPGTQTRGETQYFGPGTRLLVL.

This chain uses TRBV27 with TRBJ2-7; 9 bases are shared with TRBD1. Trimming at V came to 3 bases and at J to 8 bases, leaving 5 bases not matched to a gene. The CDR3 consists of 13 residues. From germline, CDR1 is MNHEY and CDR2 SMNVEV (reference sequence). CDR3 nucleotides: TGTGCCAGCAGTTTGGGACAGGGAATAAAGCAGTACTTC. This translates into CASSLGQGIKQYF.

The genes are TRBV10-2 and TRBJ2-1; D tentatively fits TRBD1 or TRBD2 (5 bases each). The germline CDR1 and CDR2 sequences are WSHSY and SAAADI. The CDR3 spans 15 residues. Trimming removed 3 bases at V and 0 bases at J, with 9 bases between. This CDR3 reads CASSDRGVSYNEQFF. The CDR3 DNA is TGCGCCAGCAGTGATAGGGGAGTCTCCTACAATGAGCAGTTCTTC.

J is TRBJ1-2 and V is TRBV19; possibly TRBD1 for D (5 bases). This CDR3 contains 12 residues. Germline V gene sequence: CDR1 LNHDA, CDR2 SQIVND (reference sequence). The germline V and J ends were trimmed by 6 bases and 4 bases, with 9 bases remaining between them. CDR3: CASRTDSYGYTF. The CDR3 DNA reads TGTGCCAGTAGGACAGACAGCTATGGCTACACCTTC.

The chain carries TRBV15 and TRBJ1-4; 8 bases are shared with TRBD1. CDR1 is LNHNV and CDR2 is YYDKDF in the germline V gene (reference sequence). The V and J ends lost 5 bases and 7 bases, in that order; junction bases with no gene match: 6. CDR3 size: 14 residues. Here the CDR3 reads CATSGYRGAEKLFF. The CDR3 region has the DNA TGTGCCACCAGCGGGTACAGGGGGGCTGAAAAACTGTTTTTT.

The J gene is TRBJ2-5, the V gene TRBV5-1, with TRBD2 matching over 8 bases. CDR3 length: 14 residues. Trimming took 0 bases from V and 6 from J; bases not matched to a gene: 4. CDR1 is SGHRS, CDR2 YFSETQ, per germline. This CDR3 is CASSLDGGAKTQYF. The CDR3 DNA follows: TGCGCCAGCAGCTTGGACGGGGGGGCGAAGACCCAGTACTTC.

The chain's CDR3 is CASSPSGGTGGRTQYF. In DNA, the CDR3 is TGTGCCAGCAGCCCATCAGGCGGGACAGGTGGGCGGACCCAGTACTTC. The chain is built from TRBV14 and TRBJ2-5; 8 nucleotides agree with TRBD1. The CDR3 sequence is 16 residues long. Germline trimming cut 4 bases from V and 7 bases from J; bases unmatched to any gene: 14. The V gene's germline CDR1 is SGHDN and CDR2 FVKESK.

The chain recombines TRBV5-1 with TRBJ1-3; TRBD1 is a possible D gene (5 bases). Germline V gene data show CDR1 as SGHRS and CDR2 as YFSETQ. V dropped 4 bases and J dropped 4 bases, with 15 bases sitting between them. The CDR3 totals 15 residues. CDR3 sequence reads: CASSPSRDLGNTIYF. For the CDR3, the DNA is TGCGCCAGCAGCCCGTCCCGGGACCTGGGAAACACCATATATTTT.

CDR3 bases: TGTGCCAGCAGTTGGGGTAGTGGAGGGGGCCAGCCCCAGCATTTT. Translation: CASSWGSGGGQPQHF. The chain combines TRBV28 with TRBJ1-5; 7 positions match TRBD1. CDR3 length: 15 amino acids. Looked up from germline, CDR1 is MDHEN and CDR2 is SYDVKM. Trimming cost V 4 bases and J 7 bases; bases outside gene matches: 10.

This clone has a single count. This sample includes further DNA sequences coding for the same CDR3. The chain combines TRBV19 with TRBJ2-1; D not certain. CDR1 LNHDA and CDR2 SQIVND come from the germline V gene (reference sequence). CDR3 size: 13 residues. V shed 2 bases and J shed 6 bases, with 8 bases lying between them. The CDR3 here is CASSITGSNEQFF. The CDR3 nucleotides are TGTGCCAGTAGTATAACCGGATCCAATGAGCAGTTCTTC.

In DNA, the CDR3 is TGTGCCAGCAGAAAAAGTCTAGCGAACCCCGAAATAGATACGCAGTATTTT. Translation: CASRKSLANPEIDTQYF. V is TRBV7-8 and J is TRBJ2-3; D may be TRBD2 (6 bases). The length of the CDR3 is 17 residues. The germline V gene has CDR1 SGHVS and CDR2 FQNEAQ. The V end lost 6 bases, the J end lost 5 bases, and 24 bases lay between the germline ends.

This chain uses TRBV10-3 with TRBJ1-5; tentative D call: TRBD1 (6 bases). This CDR3 is built from 14 residues. Germline CDR1 reads ENHRY; CDR2 reads SYGVKD. The V gene lost 3 bases and the J gene lost 7 bases, with 13 bases spanning the gap. The CDR3 loop is CAISDQGRGQPQHF. The CDR3 DNA follows: TGTGCCATCAGTGATCAGGGGAGAGGACAGCCCCAGCATTTT.

J is TRBJ2-7 and V is TRBV6-5; D might be TRBD1 (6 bases). The CDR3 extends over 15 amino acids. Germline V lookup: CDR1 MNHEY, CDR2 SVGAGI. The ends were cut back, 9 bases at V and 1 base at J, with 19 bases in the middle. The CDR3 DNA follows: TGTGCCAGTCGATCTGGGACATTGCAGTCCTACGAGCAGTACTTC. It encodes CASRSGTLQSYEQYF.

The chain is built from TRBV6-5 and TRBJ1-1; 7 bases match TRBD1. Germline values: CDR1 MNHEY, CDR2 SVGAGI. The CDR3 is 14 residues long. V dropped 5 bases and J dropped 4; count of bases not matched to a gene: 7. CDR3 amino acids: CASSPGGEGTEAFF. In DNA form, the CDR3 reads TGTGCCAGCAGTCCAGGGGGAGAGGGCACTGAAGCTTTCTTT.

Only one count was recorded for this clone. The CDR3, as DNA: TGCGCCAGCAGCCAATCCCGACAGGGTGTAGAGACCCAGTACTTC. It translates to CASSQSRQGVETQYF. The chain uses TRBV4-3 and TRBJ2-5, with 7 nucleotides matching TRBD1. V lost 2 bases and J lost 4; bases outside the gene matches: 7. CDR1 is LGHNA, CDR2 YSLEER, per germline. CDR3 size: 15 residues.

The rearrangement uses TRBV9 and TRBJ2-3, with D maybe TRBD1 (5 bases). The V end lost 2 bases, the J end lost 5 bases, and 12 bases lay between the germline ends. Germline V gene data show CDR1 as SGDLS and CDR2 as YYNGEE. The CDR3 is 14 residues long. The CDR3 region has the DNA TGTGCCAGCAGCGTTCAGGGTATGGGAGATACGCAGTATTTT. Its translation: CASSVQGMGDTQYF.

V usage is TRBV27 and J usage is TRBJ2-7; the D gene is possibly TRBD2 (5 bases). V was shortened by 2 bases and J by 2 bases, with 13 bases between the two germline ends. CDR1 and CDR2 from the germline V gene are MNHEY and SMNVEV (reference sequence). This CDR3 spans 15 amino acids. CDR3 nucleotides: TGTGCCAGCAGTTTACGGCGGTCGGGAACCTACGAGCAGTACTTC. Protein product: CASSLRRSGTYEQYF.

This clone was observed once. V and J are TRBV7-9 and TRBJ1-1; 9 nucleotides line up with TRBD1. J was trimmed by 5 bases and V by 5 bases; bases with no gene match: 9. The CDR3 runs 15 residues. Germline V gene data show CDR1 as SEHNR and CDR2 as FQNEAQ (reference sequence). The CDR3 loop is CASSPGTGFRTEAFF. The CDR3 DNA is TGTGCCAGCAGCCCCGGGACAGGGTTTAGGACTGAAGCTTTCTTT.

This clone has just a few counts. J is TRBJ2-1 and V is TRBV28; D perhaps matches TRBD1 (6 bases). The germline CDR1 and CDR2 sequences are MDHEN and SYDVKM. Trimming shortened V by 10 bases and J by 6 bases, and 16 bases separated the two germline ends. CDR3 length equals 13 residues. CDR3 sequence: CATYRDLRNEQFF. CDR3 sequence (DNA): TGTGCCACCTACAGGGACCTCCGCAATGAGCAGTTCTTC.

The V gene is TRBV20-1, the J gene TRBJ1-2, with D possibly being TRBD1 (5 bases). The V end was cut by 3 bases, the J end by 5 bases, with 13 bases between. The CDR3 covers 13 residues. Germline CDR1 DFQATT, CDR2 SNEGSKA (reference sequence). CDR3 sequence (DNA): TGCAGTGCTAGTGAGGGCAGGGTTTATGGCTACACCTTC. This codes for CSASEGRVYGYTF.

This clone appeared a few times. This chain joins TRBV5-4 and TRBJ1-6, with D tentatively TRBD1 (5 bases). The CDR3 has 16 residues. Germline loops: CDR1 SGHNT, CDR2 YYREEE (reference sequence). V lost 6 bases and J lost 4, with 17 bases in between. The CDR3 here is CASTEGQAAYNSPLHF. The CDR3 DNA reads TGTGCCAGCACAGAGGGGCAGGCCGCTTATAATTCACCCCTCCACTTT.

The chain couples TRBV15 to TRBJ1-3; TRBD1 might be the D (6 bases). V dropped 1 base and J dropped 1 base, with 14 bases sitting between them. Germline values: CDR1 LNHNV, CDR2 YYDKDF (reference sequence). The CDR3 length is 17 residues. CDR3 sequence: CATSRGAPGHSGNTIYF. The DNA for the CDR3 is TGTGCCACCAGCAGAGGCGCCCCGGGACATTCTGGAAACACCATATATTTT.